Listed below are T cell receptor beta chains from one sample, sequenced in a study of T cell responses to AZD1222 COVID-19 vaccine. Here immunoSEQ multiplex PCR was the method, and the copy in TCRdb shows in-frame clones only, minus some. The data show 150,000 to 200,000 clones, with roughly nine tenths seen just once and roughly 1.3% held by the top ten. The source was peripheral blood, collected 28 days after the second AZD1222 dose. These receptors were obtained from an adult who received the AZD1222 COVID-19 vaccine. Both conserved end residues are part of each CDR3.

v_call cdr3_aa
TRBV10-3 CAISVRETVYEQYF
TRBV27 CASSLNWLREGMNTEAFF
TRBV18 CASSPLGSNEKLFF
TRBV9 CASGGRSNSPLHF
TRBV7-2 CASSAGQAYYTGELFF
TRBV7-8 CASSLDVNTEAFF
TRBV11-2 CASSSTSSGGPDGNIQYF
TRBV24-1 CATSGGGDRDSGANVLTF
TRBV14 CASSPRAGKLQETQYF
TRBV6-5 CASRLYSRAYEQYF
TRBV11-2 CASSAPRRGTGELFF
TRBV19 CASSIVGSGTSGKSSTDTQYF
TRBV2 CASRERGGYTF
TRBV7-6 CASSVGQFSGNTIYF
TRBV28 CASSSAPAGWDTDTQYF
TRBV19 CASGGPTGGPFNGELFF
TRBV28 CASSVVQGRFFNEQFF
TRBV7-3 CASSSQTGETQYF
TRBV15 CATSRGRGDTQYF
TRBV6-1 CASSEIAEAFF
TRBV27 CASSFGRGGYEQYF
TRBV5-1 CASRQDIQETQYF
TRBV28 CASSFDGATNEKLFF
TRBV21-1 CASSKGQGYEQYF
TRBV15 CATSRSGVYNEQFF
TRBV11-2 CASSLAGSAGSFYGYTF
TRBV5-1 CASSSGLAIPPLEETQYF